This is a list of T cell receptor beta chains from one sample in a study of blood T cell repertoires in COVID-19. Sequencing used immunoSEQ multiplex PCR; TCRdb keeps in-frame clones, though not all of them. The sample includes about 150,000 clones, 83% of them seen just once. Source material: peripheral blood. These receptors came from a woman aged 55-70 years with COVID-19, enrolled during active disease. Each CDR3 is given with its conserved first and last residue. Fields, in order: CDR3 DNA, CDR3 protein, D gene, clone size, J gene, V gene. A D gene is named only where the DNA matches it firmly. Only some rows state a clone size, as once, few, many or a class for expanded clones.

CDR3nt: TGTGCCAGCAGCGTAGTTCCTAGCGGGGTCACAGATACGCAGTATTTT
CDR3aa: CASSVVPSGVTDTQYF
d_gene: TRBD2
abundance: NA
j_gene: TRBJ2-3
v_gene: TRBV9

CDR3nt: TGTGCCAGCAGCCAAGGAACGGGAGCGTCCTACAATGAGCAGTTCTTC
CDR3aa: CASSQGTGASYNEQFF
d_gene: NA
abundance: NA
j_gene: TRBJ2-1
v_gene: TRBV4-2

CDR3nt: TGTGCCAGTAGTATCCGGTCCCGGAGGAACACTGAAGCTTTCTTT
CDR3aa: CASSIRSRRNTEAFF
d_gene: NA
abundance: NA
j_gene: TRBJ1-1
v_gene: TRBV19

CDR3nt: TGCAGTGCTAGTCTGGGGAAAGCGCGGGGCTTGCGGTTAAATGAGCAGTTCTTC
CDR3aa: CSASLGKARGLRLNEQFF
d_gene: NA
abundance: NA
j_gene: TRBJ2-1
v_gene: TRBV20-1

CDR3nt: TGTGCCAGCCGTAGTAAAAGGACAGACTCCCTGCCCCTCCACTTT
CDR3aa: CASRSKRTDSLPLHF
d_gene: NA
abundance: NA
j_gene: TRBJ1-6
v_gene: TRBV18

CDR3nt: TGTGCCATCACCCGGACTAGCGGGGGCCCGAACACCGGGGAGCTGTTTTTT
CDR3aa: CAITRTSGGPNTGELFF
d_gene: TRBD2
abundance: NA
j_gene: TRBJ2-2
v_gene: TRBV10-3

CDR3nt: TGTGCCAGCAGTCGTCAGGGGTTCGGGGCTGAAGCTTTCTTT
CDR3aa: CASSRQGFGAEAFF
d_gene: NA
abundance: NA
j_gene: TRBJ1-1
v_gene: TRBV3-1/TRBV3-2

CDR3nt: TGCGCCAGCAGCTTGGGAAAAGGACAGGGGAGGACTGAAGCTTTCTTT
CDR3aa: CASSLGKGQGRTEAFF
d_gene: TRBD1
abundance: NA
j_gene: TRBJ1-1
v_gene: TRBV5-1

CDR3nt: TGTGCCAGCAGCCTGCAACCGGACTCCTCCTACGAGCAGTACTTC
CDR3aa: CASSLQPDSSYEQYF
d_gene: NA
abundance: NA
j_gene: TRBJ2-7
v_gene: TRBV3-1/TRBV3-2

CDR3nt: TGTGCCAGTAGTACTAACAGGGGGCCTAACTATGGCTACACCTTC
CDR3aa: CASSTNRGPNYGYTF
d_gene: TRBD1
abundance: NA
j_gene: TRBJ1-2
v_gene: TRBV19

CDR3nt: TGCAGCGTTGAAGGGGAGGGACAGGGGAATGAAAAACTGTTTTTT
CDR3aa: CSVEGEGQGNEKLFF
d_gene: TRBD1
abundance: NA
j_gene: TRBJ1-4
v_gene: TRBV29-1

CDR3nt: TGTGCTAGTGGTTTGATTACGGGGGGGGCCGGCGAGACCCAGTACTTC
CDR3aa: CASGLITGGAGETQYF
d_gene: TRBD2
abundance: NA
j_gene: TRBJ2-5
v_gene: TRBV12-5

CDR3nt: TGTGCCAGCAGCATACAGGGCGCTAGCACAGATACGCAGTATTTT
CDR3aa: CASSIQGASTDTQYF
d_gene: NA
abundance: NA
j_gene: TRBJ2-3
v_gene: TRBV7-6

CDR3nt: TGCGCCAGCAGCTCGAAAAACGGACTAGCGGGAGGGGCCAAAAACATTCAGTACTTC
CDR3aa: CASSSKNGLAGGAKNIQYF
d_gene: TRBD2
abundance: NA
j_gene: TRBJ2-4
v_gene: TRBV4-1

CDR3nt: TGCAGCGTTAACGGGAACTATGGCTACACCTTC
CDR3aa: CSVNGNYGYTF
d_gene: NA
abundance: NA
j_gene: TRBJ1-2
v_gene: TRBV29-1

CDR3nt: TGCAGCGTTAATCTCAGGGTGAACACTGAAGCTTTCTTT
CDR3aa: CSVNLRVNTEAFF
d_gene: NA
abundance: few
j_gene: TRBJ1-1
v_gene: TRBV29-1

CDR3nt: TGTGCCAGCAGCTTGGGACTAGCGGTCAGCAATGAGCAGTTCTTC
CDR3aa: CASSLGLAVSNEQFF
d_gene: TRBD2
abundance: NA
j_gene: TRBJ2-1
v_gene: TRBV7-3

CDR3nt: TGTGCCAGCAGTCCCCGAGGATATAATTCACCCCTCCACTTT
CDR3aa: CASSPRGYNSPLHF
d_gene: NA
abundance: NA
j_gene: TRBJ1-6
v_gene: TRBV27

CDR3nt: TGTGCCGGAGGGGGACAGGGGGCGCTTGGTGAAAAACTGTTTTTT
CDR3aa: CAGGGQGALGEKLFF
d_gene: TRBD1
abundance: few
j_gene: TRBJ1-4
v_gene: TRBV7-9

CDR3nt: TGCGCCAGCAGCCCGGGGGCAGGGGGTTACACCGGGGAGCTGTTTTTT
CDR3aa: CASSPGAGGYTGELFF
d_gene: NA
abundance: NA
j_gene: TRBJ2-2
v_gene: TRBV5-1

CDR3nt: TGTGCCAGTAGTCCGGGACTAGGTTTTAATGAGCAGTTCTTC
CDR3aa: CASSPGLGFNEQFF
d_gene: TRBD2
abundance: NA
j_gene: TRBJ2-1
v_gene: TRBV19

CDR3nt: TGTGCCAGCAGCGCCTCGACAGGCAGAAACTATGGCTACACCTTC
CDR3aa: CASSASTGRNYGYTF
d_gene: NA
abundance: NA
j_gene: TRBJ1-2
v_gene: TRBV5-5

CDR3nt: TGTGCCAGCAGCTTATCCTTAAACACCGGGGAGCTGTTTTTT
CDR3aa: CASSLSLNTGELFF
d_gene: NA
abundance: NA
j_gene: TRBJ2-2
v_gene: TRBV7-2

CDR3nt: TGTGCCAGCAGCAATGAGTGCACAGATACGCAGTATTTT
CDR3aa: CASSNECTDTQYF
d_gene: NA
abundance: NA
j_gene: TRBJ2-3
v_gene: TRBV21-1

CDR3nt: TGTGCCAGCAGCTCGCGACTAGCGCGGGGGGCAGATACGCAGTATTTT
CDR3aa: CASSSRLARGADTQYF
d_gene: TRBD2
abundance: NA
j_gene: TRBJ2-3
v_gene: TRBV5-4

CDR3nt: TGTGCCAGCAGGAAAATTACTTCTAACTATGGCTACACCTTC
CDR3aa: CASRKITSNYGYTF
d_gene: NA
abundance: NA
j_gene: TRBJ1-2
v_gene: TRBV6-5

CDR3nt: TGTGCTAGTGACATTTTGAACACTGAAGCTTTCTTT
CDR3aa: CASDILNTEAFF
d_gene: NA
abundance: few
j_gene: TRBJ1-1
v_gene: TRBV12-5

CDR3nt: TGCGCCAGCAGGGCTAGCGGGGTTTTCACAGATACGCAGTATTTT
CDR3aa: CASRASGVFTDTQYF
d_gene: TRBD2
abundance: NA
j_gene: TRBJ2-3
v_gene: TRBV5-1

CDR3nt: TGTGCCAGCAGTCCGACAGGGACCAGGCCCCAGCATTTT
CDR3aa: CASSPTGTRPQHF
d_gene: TRBD1
abundance: NA
j_gene: TRBJ1-5
v_gene: TRBV6-5

CDR3nt: TGTGCCAGCAGCTTAGAGGGAACTAGAGCCAATGAGTTTGAGCAGTTCTTC
CDR3aa: CASSLEGTRANEFEQFF
d_gene: NA
abundance: NA
j_gene: TRBJ2-1
v_gene: TRBV11-2

CDR3nt: TGTGCCAGCAGTTACTCGAGGAATCAGCCCCAGCATTTT
CDR3aa: CASSYSRNQPQHF
d_gene: NA
abundance: NA
j_gene: TRBJ1-5
v_gene: TRBV6-5

CDR3nt: TGTGCCAGCAGTTCATACAATGAGCAGTTCTTC
CDR3aa: CASSSYNEQFF
d_gene: NA
abundance: NA
j_gene: TRBJ2-1
v_gene: TRBV12-3/TRBV12-4

CDR3nt: TGTGCCAGCAGTAACTACAGGGCCGGTAATGAAAAACTGTTTTTT
CDR3aa: CASSNYRAGNEKLFF
d_gene: NA
abundance: NA
j_gene: TRBJ1-4
v_gene: TRBV25-1

CDR3nt: TGTGCCAGCAGCCAATGGACGGGAGGTGCCGGGGAGCTGTTTTTT
CDR3aa: CASSQWTGGAGELFF
d_gene: TRBD2
abundance: NA
j_gene: TRBJ2-2
v_gene: TRBV4-2

CDR3nt: TGTGCCAGCAGAGGACTAGTTAGGGCCAATGAGCAGTTCTTC
CDR3aa: CASRGLVRANEQFF
d_gene: TRBD2
abundance: NA
j_gene: TRBJ2-1
v_gene: TRBV2

CDR3nt: TGTGCCAGTGGAGGCGGGAGGGCCGATGAGCAGTTCTTC
CDR3aa: CASGGGRADEQFF
d_gene: TRBD2
abundance: NA
j_gene: TRBJ2-1
v_gene: TRBV4-2

CDR3nt: TGTGCCAGCAGCCAAGAAATCCTCGGGGCAGGGAGGGTAACTGAAGCTTTCTTT
CDR3aa: CASSQEILGAGRVTEAFF
d_gene: NA
abundance: few
j_gene: TRBJ1-1
v_gene: TRBV3-1/TRBV3-2